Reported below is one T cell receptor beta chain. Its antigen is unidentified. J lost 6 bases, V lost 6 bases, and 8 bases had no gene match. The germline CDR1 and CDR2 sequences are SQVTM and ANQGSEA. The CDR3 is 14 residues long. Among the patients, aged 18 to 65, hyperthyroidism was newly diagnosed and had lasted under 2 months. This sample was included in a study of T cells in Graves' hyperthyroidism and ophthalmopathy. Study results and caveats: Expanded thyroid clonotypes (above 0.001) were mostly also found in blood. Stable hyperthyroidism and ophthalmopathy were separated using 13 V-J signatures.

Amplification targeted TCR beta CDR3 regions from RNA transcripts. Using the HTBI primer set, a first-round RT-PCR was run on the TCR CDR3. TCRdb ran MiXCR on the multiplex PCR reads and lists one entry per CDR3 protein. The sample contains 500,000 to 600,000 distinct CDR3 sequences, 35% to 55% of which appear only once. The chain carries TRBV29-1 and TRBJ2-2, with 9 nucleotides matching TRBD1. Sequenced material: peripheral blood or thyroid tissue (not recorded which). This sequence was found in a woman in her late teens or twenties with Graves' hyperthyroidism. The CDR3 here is CSVEKQGAAGELFF. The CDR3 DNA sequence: TGCAGCGTGGAAAAACAGGGGGCAGCCGGGGAGCTGTTTTTT.